Below, 20 T cell receptor beta chains from the same sample are listed, as sequenced in a study of blood T cell repertoires in COVID-19. TCRdb keeps only in-frame clones here, not all; method: immunoSEQ multiplex PCR. Of about 260,000 clones in the sample, 84% were seen once. The sequencing sample was made of peripheral blood. These receptors all stem from a middle-aged woman who had recovered from COVID-19.

J is TRBJ1-4 and V is TRBV5-5; D is ambiguous. This CDR3 is 15 amino acids long. Germline V CDR1 and CDR2: SGHKS, YYEKEE (reference sequence). The V and J ends lost 4 bases and 6 bases respectively, with 16 bases between them. CDR3 sequence reads: CASSGRGRPDEKLFF. CDR3 nucleotides: TGTGCCAGCAGCGGGCGGGGTAGGCCTGATGAAAAACTGTTTTTT.

The rearrangement joins TRBV6-1 to TRBJ2-3, with D maybe TRBD1 (6 bases). Germline loops: CDR1 MNHNS, CDR2 SASEGT. The CDR3 sequence is 15 residues long. With 0 bases removed from V and 3 bases from J, the gap between germline ends came to 10 bases. CDR3 sequence reads: CASSEAGRGTDTQYF. DNA for the CDR3: TGTGCCAGCAGTGAAGCTGGTAGGGGGACAGATACGCAGTATTTT.

V and J are TRBV5-1 and TRBJ2-3, with D perhaps matching TRBD2 (7 bases). Germline V lookup: CDR1 SGHRS, CDR2 YFSETQ. Trimming stripped 3 bases from V and 3 bases from J, with 11 bases between. This CDR3 spans 14 amino acids. The CDR3 nucleotides read TGCGCCAGCAGCTCGGGGAGGGGGACAGATACGCAGTATTTT. Amino acid sequence: CASSSGRGTDTQYF.

The sample holds a few counts of this clone. The chain links TRBV5-5 to TRBJ2-7; the D is unclear. Trimming stripped 1 base from V and 3 bases from J, with 14 bases between. Germline values: CDR1 SGHKS, CDR2 YYEKEE (reference sequence). The CDR3 runs 15 residues. CDR3 in amino acids: CASSLHYVRIYEQYF. The CDR3 DNA reads TGTGCCAGCAGCTTGCACTATGTCAGAATCTACGAGCAGTACTTC.

The gene calls are TRBV5-4 and TRBJ2-1; TRBD1 might be the D (7 bases). Germline V gives CDR1 SGHNT, CDR2 YYREEE (reference sequence). V was pared by 0 bases and J by 1 base, with 11 bases between. The CDR3 is made up of 16 amino acids. DNA for the CDR3: TGTGCCAGCAGCTTGGCAGGGGGGCCATCCTACAATGAGCAGTTCTTC. Its protein product is CASSLAGGPSYNEQFF.

The rearrangement joins TRBV28 to TRBJ1-5; D ambiguous. V shed 5 bases and J shed 2 bases, with 13 bases lying between them. The CDR3 is 15 residues long. CDR1 is MDHEN and CDR2 is SYDVKM in the germline V gene. CDR3 loop: CASSPNLGRNQPQHF. The CDR3 region has the DNA TGTGCCAGCAGTCCCAACCTAGGTCGCAATCAGCCCCAGCATTTT.

This clone came up once. The chain is built from TRBV19 and TRBJ2-5; a weak D match, TRBD2 (5 bases). V was cut by 4 bases and J by 4 bases, with 13 bases left in between. Germline V lookup: CDR1 LNHDA, CDR2 SQIVND (reference sequence). CDR3 length: 14 amino acids. CDR3 protein: CASSRERIGETQYF. The CDR3 coding sequence is TGTGCCAGTAGTAGGGAGAGGATTGGAGAGACCCAGTACTTC.

The chain couples TRBV5-1 to TRBJ2-2; 10 nucleotides align to TRBD2. Germline CDR1 and CDR2: SGHRS and YFSETQ. The CDR3 spans 16 residues. Losses at the gene ends were 5 bases for V and 6 bases for J; bases not matched to a gene: 10. The CDR3 loop reads CASSLRGLASSGELFF. CDR3 DNA: TGCGCCAGCAGTCTCCGGGGACTAGCGAGCTCCGGGGAGCTGTTTTTT.

The chain is built from TRBV19 and TRBJ1-6; tentatively, D is TRBD1 (6 bases). This CDR3 spans 15 amino acids. The ends were cut back, 7 bases at V and 10 bases at J, with 20 bases in the middle. Germline loops: CDR1 LNHDA, CDR2 SQIVND (reference sequence). Here the CDR3 reads CASNPTRGGGSPLHF. The CDR3 DNA is TGTGCCAGTAACCCCACAAGGGGAGGGGGGTCACCCCTCCACTTT.

V usage is TRBV7-2 and J usage is TRBJ1-5, with 8 bases matching TRBD1. Germline trimming cut 5 bases from V and 7 bases from J; bases unmatched to any gene: 7. Germline CDR1 and CDR2: SGHTA and FQGNSA. This CDR3 region has 14 residues. CDR3 in amino acids: CASSHDRGGQPQHF. CDR3 sequence (DNA): TGTGCCAGCAGCCACGACAGGGGAGGGCAGCCCCAGCATTTT.

The chain is built from TRBV5-1 and TRBJ2-3; TRBD1 might be the D (6 bases). Trimming stripped 3 bases from V and 1 base from J, with 12 bases between. This CDR3 comprises 15 residues. The germline V gene encodes CDR1 SGHRS and CDR2 YFSETQ. CDR3 bases: TGCGCCAGCAGCTATACAGGGTTTGGCACAGATACGCAGTATTTT. Translation: CASSYTGFGTDTQYF.

The gene calls are TRBV5-4 and TRBJ1-6; D gene unclear. CDR1 is SGHNT and CDR2 is YYREEE in the germline V gene (reference sequence). The CDR3 extends over 14 amino acids. V was cut by 4 bases and J by 7 bases, with 12 bases left in between. CDR3 coding DNA: TGTGCCAGCAGCCACACGCGGGTAAATTCACCCCTCCACTTT. Protein product: CASSHTRVNSPLHF.

The chain employs TRBV18 and TRBJ2-1, with D possibly being TRBD2 (5 bases). The CDR3 has 17 residues. V was clipped by 1 base and J by 0 bases, with 13 bases between them. Germline CDR1 KGHSH, CDR2 LQKENI. The CDR3 here is CASSPRASTSSYNEQFF. The CDR3 DNA reads as TGTGCCAGCTCACCACGGGCCTCAACTAGCTCCTACAATGAGCAGTTCTTC. Using reference TRBV18 and TRBJ2-1 for the parts outside the CDR3, the full variable domain is NAGVMQNPRHLVRRRGQEARLRCSPMKGHSHVYWYRQLPEEGLKFMVYLQKENIIDESGMPKERFSAEFPKEGPSILRIQQVVRGDSAAYFCASSPRASTSSYNEQFFGPGTRLTVL.

The CDR3 reads CASSSDIGTGELFF. CDR3 in DNA: TGTGCCAGCAGCTCCGATATCGGCACCGGGGAGCTGTTTTTT. V and J are TRBV7-2 and TRBJ2-2; D is unclear. The germline gives CDR1 SGHTA, CDR2 FQGNSA. This CDR3 is 14 amino acids long. Deletions cut 4 bases from V and 4 bases from J, with 10 bases between. Variable domain in full (rest from reference TRBV7-2 and TRBJ2-2): GAGVSQSPSNKVTEKGKDVELRCDPISGHTALYWYRQSLGQGLEFLIYFQGNSAPDKSGLPSDRFSAERTGGSVSTLTIQRTQQEDSAVYLCASSSDIGTGELFFGEGSRLTVL.

The V gene is TRBV4-1, the J gene TRBJ1-4, with D perhaps TRBD1 (5 bases). The germline V and J ends were trimmed by 1 base and 2 bases, with 8 bases remaining between them. Germline V CDR1 and CDR2: MGHRA, YSYEKL. The CDR3 length is 15 residues. The CDR3 DNA is TGCGCCAGCAGCCAAGGAAAGGGGACTAATGAAAAACTGTTTTTT. It translates to CASSQGKGTNEKLFF.

The chain joins TRBV12-3 or TRBV12-4 to TRBJ1-1, with TRBD1 matching 8 bases. V lost 6 bases, J lost 5 bases, and 5 bases stayed unmatched. This CDR3 contains 13 residues. The CDR3 DNA is TGTGCCAGCAGGGTACAGGGGGGGACTGAAGCTTTCTTT. Its protein is CASRVQGGTEAFF.

This chain links TRBV5-1 with TRBJ2-7; TRBD1 agrees at 7 bases. The CDR3 consists of 14 residues. The germline V gene encodes CDR1 SGHRS and CDR2 YFSETQ. V shed 3 bases and J 1 base; nucleotides not matched to a gene: 4. The CDR3: CASSSRTGSYEQYF. The DNA of the CDR3 is TGCGCCAGCAGCTCCCGGACAGGATCCTACGAGCAGTACTTC.

A single count supports this clone. CDR3 coding DNA: TGCGCCAGCAGCCGGACAGGGGGACCAAATGAAAAACTGTTTTTT. This sequence encodes CASSRTGGPNEKLFF. The genes are TRBV4-1 and TRBJ1-4; 10 bases are a match to TRBD1. With V trimmed by 4 bases and J by 5 bases, 4 bases remained unmatched. Germline CDR1 is MGHRA and CDR2 is YSYEKL. The CDR3 has 15 amino acids.

The chain uses TRBV5-1 and TRBJ2-3; possible D gene TRBD2, 5 bases. CDR3 length: 17 residues. Trimming pared 1 base from V and 4 bases from J, leaving 19 bases between. Germline V gene sequence: CDR1 SGHRS, CDR2 YFSETQ. The CDR3 bases are TGCGCCAGCAGCTTGTACCGGCGGGCAGGCGGCGCAGATACGCAGTATTTT. This encodes CASSLYRRAGGADTQYF.

This clone appeared once. The genes are TRBV12-5 and TRBJ1-1, with D perhaps matching TRBD1 (6 bases). V gave up 1 base and J gave up 3 bases, with 15 bases separating them. CDR1 is LGHNT, CDR2 FRNRAP, per germline. The CDR3 has 16 residues. In DNA, the CDR3 is TGTGCTAGTGGTTTGGAACAGGGTAGAGGGCACACTGAAGCTTTCTTT. Its translation is CASGLEQGRGHTEAFF.